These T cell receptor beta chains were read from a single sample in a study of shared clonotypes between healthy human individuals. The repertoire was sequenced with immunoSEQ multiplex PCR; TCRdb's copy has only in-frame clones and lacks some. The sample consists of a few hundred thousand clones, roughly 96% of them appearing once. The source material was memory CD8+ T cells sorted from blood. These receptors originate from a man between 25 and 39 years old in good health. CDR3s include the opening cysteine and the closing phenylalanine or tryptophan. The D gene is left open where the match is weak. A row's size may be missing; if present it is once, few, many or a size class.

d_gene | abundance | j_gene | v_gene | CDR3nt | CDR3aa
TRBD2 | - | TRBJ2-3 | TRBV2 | TGTGCCAGCAGTGCAGCGGGACTAGTAACAGATACGCAGTATTTT | CASSAAGLVTDTQYF
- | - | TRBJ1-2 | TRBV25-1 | TGTGCCAGCAGTGAATATAACTATGGCTACACCTTC | CASSEYNYGYTF
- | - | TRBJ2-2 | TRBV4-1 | TGCGCCAGCAGCCAAGATCTAACCGGGGAGCTGTTTTTT | CASSQDLTGELFF
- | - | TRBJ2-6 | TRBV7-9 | TGTGCCAGCAGCTTACTGGACGTAGGGCCCCTCTCTGGGGCCAACGTCCTGACTTTC | CASSLLDVGPLSGANVLTF
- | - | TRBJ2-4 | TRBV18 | TGTGCCAGCTCACCCCCGGACGGAAAAAACATTCAGTACTTC | CASSPPDGKNIQYF
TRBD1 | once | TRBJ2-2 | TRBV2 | TGTGCCAGCAGTTTTCGACAGGGGCTTGGGAACACCGGGGAGCTGTTTTTT | CASSFRQGLGNTGELFF
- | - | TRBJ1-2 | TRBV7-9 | TGTGCCAGCAGCTTTAGCTATGGCTACACCTTC | CASSFSYGYTF
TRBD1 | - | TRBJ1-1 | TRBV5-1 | TGCGCCAGCAGCTTGGTTGGGACAGGGGAAGCTTTCTTT | CASSLVGTGEAFF
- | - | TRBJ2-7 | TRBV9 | TGTGCCAGCAGCGTAGTTGTTGTAGCGGAGAGTTCCTACGAGCAGTACTTC | CASSVVVVAESSYEQYF
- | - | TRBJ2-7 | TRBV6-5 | TGTGCCAGCAGCCCCATAGCGGAGGGCTACGAGCAGTACTTC | CASSPIAEGYEQYF
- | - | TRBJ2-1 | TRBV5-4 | TGTGCCAGCAGCGATAGCGGCCCCACCTACAATGAGCAGTTCTTC | CASSDSGPTYNEQFF
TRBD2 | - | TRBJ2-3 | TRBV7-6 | TGTGCCAGCAGCTTAGCGCTGCGGGAGCTAGATACGCAGTATTTT | CASSLALRELDTQYF
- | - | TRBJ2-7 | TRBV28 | TGTGCCAGCAGTGTCCTCGGACAGTCCTACGAGCAGTACTTC | CASSVLGQSYEQYF
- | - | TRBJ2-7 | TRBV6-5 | TGTGCCAGCAGTTCCCTAGCGACTTACGAGCAGTACTTC | CASSSLATYEQYF
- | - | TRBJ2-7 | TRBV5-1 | TGCGCCAGCAGCTTGGACACATTCTACGAGCAGTACTTC | CASSLDTFYEQYF
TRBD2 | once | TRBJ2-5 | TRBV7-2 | TGTGCCAGCAGCTTATTGGCTAGCGGGATAGAGACCCAGTACTTC | CASSLLASGIETQYF
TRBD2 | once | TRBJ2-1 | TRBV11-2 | TGTGCCAGCAGCTTAGCTAGCGGGAGGGCCTCTTTCTTC | CASSLASGRASFF
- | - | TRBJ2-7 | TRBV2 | TGTGCCAGCAAGGGGGCGGGAGTGAGCGAGCAGTACTTC | CASKGAGVSEQYF
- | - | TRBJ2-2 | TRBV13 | TGTGCCAGCAGCCCTCCCCCGGGAGAGTCCACCGGGGAGCTGTTTTTT | CASSPPPGESTGELFF
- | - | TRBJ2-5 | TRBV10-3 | TGTGCCATCACCCCACAGGTCCAAGAGACCCAGTACTTC | CAITPQVQETQYF
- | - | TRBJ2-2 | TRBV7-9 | TGTGCCAGCAAAGACAGTGCGACCACCGGGGAGCTGTTTTTT | CASKDSATTGELFF
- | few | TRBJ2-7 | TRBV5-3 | TGTGCCAGAAGCTCTAATATAAGTCGTCGGTGGATAGCCAACGAGCAGTACTTC | CARSSNISRRWIANEQYF
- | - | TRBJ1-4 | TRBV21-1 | TGTGCCAGCAGCAAAGCCAGGACACCAACTAATGAAAAACTGTTTTTT | CASSKARTPTNEKLFF
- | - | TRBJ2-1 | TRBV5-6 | TGTGCCAGCAGCGGTAGCGATGAGCAGTTCTTC | CASSGSDEQFF
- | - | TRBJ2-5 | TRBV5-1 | TGCGCCAGCAGCGGTTCAGGGTCCGAGACCCAGTACTTC | CASSGSGSETQYF
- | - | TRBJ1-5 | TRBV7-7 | TGTGCTAGGAAATCAGGGGATCAGCCCCAGCATTTT | CARKSGDQPQHF
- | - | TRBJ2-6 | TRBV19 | TGTGCCAGTAGGAACAGGGCCTCTGGGGCCAACGTCCTGACTTTC | CASRNRASGANVLTF
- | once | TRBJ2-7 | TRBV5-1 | TGCGCCAGCAGCTTGTCCTCGTCGGCATACGAGCAGTACTTC | CASSLSSSAYEQYF
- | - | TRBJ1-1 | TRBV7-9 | TGTGCCAGCAGCTTAAGCCCAGGGTGGGACACTGAAGCTTTCTTT | CASSLSPGWDTEAFF
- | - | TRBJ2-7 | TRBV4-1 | TGCGCCAGCAGCCACAACCGGGACGGGGGATACGAGCAGTACTTC | CASSHNRDGGYEQYF
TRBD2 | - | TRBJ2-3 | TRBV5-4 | TGTGCCAGCAGCTTCTCACTAGCGGGAACAGATACGCAGTATTTT | CASSFSLAGTDTQYF
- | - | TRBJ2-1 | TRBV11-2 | TGTGCCAGCAGCTTCAAACGGCGGGACTACAATGAGCAGTTCTTC | CASSFKRRDYNEQFF
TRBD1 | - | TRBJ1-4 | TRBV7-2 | TGTGCCAGCAGCCTCAGACAGGGGGCCGGAGAAAAACTGTTTTTT | CASSLRQGAGEKLFF
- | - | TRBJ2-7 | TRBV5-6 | TGTGCCAGCAGCTCCCCCGCCGACCCCTACGAGCAGTACTTC | CASSSPADPYEQYF
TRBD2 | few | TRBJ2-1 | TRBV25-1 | TGTGCCAGCAGTGAATTGGGAGGACTAGCGGGGTACAATGAGCAGTTCTTC | CASSELGGLAGYNEQFF
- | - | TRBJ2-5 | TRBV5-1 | TGCGCCAGCAGCAACGGACAGCTCCAAGAGACCCAGTACTTC | CASSNGQLQETQYF
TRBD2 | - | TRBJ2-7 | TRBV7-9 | TGTGCCAGCAGCCCTAGCGGGAGTCGGGAGCAGTACTTC | CASSPSGSREQYF
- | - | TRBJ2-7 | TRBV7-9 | TGTGCCAGCAGCTTTAATACCTATGGAATGGAGCAGTACTTC | CASSFNTYGMEQYF
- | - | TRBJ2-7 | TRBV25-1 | TGTGCCAGCAGTGAATGGAGAGGGTACGAGCAGTACTTC | CASSEWRGYEQYF
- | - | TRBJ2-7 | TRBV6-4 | TGTGCCAGCAGTGACTCGGTCCACTACGAGCAGTACTTC | CASSDSVHYEQYF
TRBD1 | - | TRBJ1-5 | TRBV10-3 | TGTGCCATCAGCTCACCTGCCGGGACAGCTCATTATCAGCCCCAGCATTTT | CAISSPAGTAHYQPQHF
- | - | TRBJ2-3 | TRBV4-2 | TGTGCCAGCAGCCAAAACCCCCCCAGGGATAGGGGCACAGATACGCAGTATTTT | CASSQNPPRDRGTDTQYF
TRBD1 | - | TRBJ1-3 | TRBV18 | TGTGCCAGCTCACCGACAGGGAGCTCTGGAAACACCATATATTTT | CASSPTGSSGNTIYF
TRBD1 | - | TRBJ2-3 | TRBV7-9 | TGTGCCAGCAGCTTGTCAAACAGGGGGGATAGCACAGATACGCAGTATTTT | CASSLSNRGDSTDTQYF
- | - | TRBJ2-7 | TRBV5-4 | TGTGCCAGCAGAACCCCAGGGGATCCCTACGAGCAGTACTTC | CASRTPGDPYEQYF